This T cell receptor beta chain was profiled in a study of cytomegalovirus exposure and HLA in healthy donors (dated by TCRdb to 2015 to 2018). For context, the study as a whole: An earlier analysis of approximately 640 of the donors reported about 290 Gb of sequence data and about 100 million unique TCR beta sequences from 150 million to 200 million T cells. Four to six DR-DQ haplotypes were handled as single units for association and clustering, since linkage in the cohort was strong. A later genetic analysis took genome-wide SNP genotypes for about three fifths of the roughly 700 donors and used that subset as a discovery cohort. To predict cytomegalovirus infection status, the study brought together high-throughput TCR immunosequencing, statistical association of individual TCRs with disease status, and machine learning. To study patterns of TCR occurrence, a later analysis re-analyzed previously published TCR beta repertoires from around 670 donors and added high-resolution HLA genotyping. All discovery cohort repertoires had been generated using a single sequencing platform. Among around 400 genotyped donors of the cohort, an average of approximately 240,000 unique TCR beta nucleotide sequences were sequenced per donor, roughly a sixth of them non-productive. The number of donors typed differed by locus, with roughly 620-630 for A, B, C, DRB1 and DQB1, 522 for DQA1, approximately 580 for DPA1, and roughly 450 for DPB1. In an earlier analysis of roughly 580 of the donors, high-throughput TCR beta sequencing was used to judge whether each TCR beta V gene segment behaved as functional or pseudogenic. The aim of the study was to test whether cataloging public T cell receptors could identify signatures of past pathogen exposure. Using immunosequencing, the study profiled T cell repertoires from about 620 subjects and related those repertoires to cytomegalovirus serostatus. In the later analysis, no new phenotypic data were used to find candidate immune exposures; instead, reliance was placed on TCR beta sequences and their occurrence across donors. Alongside the repertoire data, information on donor age, sex, ethnicity and CMV serostatus was compiled. In addition to the first cohort of roughly 700 subjects, a separate validation cohort of around 110 different subjects was used. An early release that covered about 600 HLA-typed donors contained about 300 gigabases of sequencing data and 70 million to 100 million unique TCR sequences. HLA typing included class I and class II loci at four-digit resolution. Of the roughly 420 genotyped donors, 81% were placed in the genetic ancestry cluster associated with self-reported Caucasian donors.

From the germline V gene (reference sequence), CDR1 is SGHNT and CDR2 is YYREEE. The CDR3 runs 14 residues from the cysteine to the phenylalanine. The sequence is cut down to CDR3 DNA, 42 bases in frame from base 1. V gives up 4 bases and J gives up 5 bases, and the segment between their germline ends measures 13 bases. The cohort comprised around 690 healthy bone marrow donors. At the time of sampling, every cohort member was nominally healthy, though immune exposures that went unrecorded were likely present. The donor tested CMV seropositive, placing the donor among the approximately 310 seropositive members of the cohort. A peripheral blood sample was collected from each donor, and TCR beta sequencing was performed on peripheral blood mononuclear cells. The Qiagen DNeasy Blood Extraction Kit was used to extract genomic DNA from the blood cell samples. Concerning this clone itself: Its antigen has not been determined. It has no much larger one-base neighbor in the sample; base qualities were not kept.

Libraries were constructed by the immunoSEQ multiplex PCR assay. The multiplex PCR relied on a mix of 60 forward primers for TCR Vbeta segments and 13 reverse primers for TCR Jbeta segments. The CDR3 region of rearranged TCR beta genes was amplified from genomic DNA with a multiplex PCR assay. On the Illumina HiSeq System, the amplified TCR beta libraries were sequenced as 87-base-pair reads. The study's processing was this. In a later analysis, 70 million to 95 million unique TCR beta chains were counted across the roughly 610 repertoires, and around 11 million of these chains were shared by at least two donors. Raw reads were error-corrected and collapsed into unique sequences with a nearest-neighbor algorithm that merged closely related sequences to remove PCR and sequencing errors. V, D and J gene segments were assigned by aligning CDR3 sequences to IMGT reference sequences. For a sequence to be retained, a match of at least six nucleotides was required to both a V gene segment and a J gene segment. Rearrangements were classified as productive when the CDR3 lacked stop codons and remained in frame with V and J, and all other rearrangements were classified as non-productive. CDR3 was defined according to IMGT convention as the region running from the second conserved V-encoded cysteine to the conserved J-encoded phenylalanine. In an earlier analysis of approximately 590 of the donors, sequences lacking an unambiguous match to a single V gene segment were excluded. An earlier analysis of 500 to 700 of the donors classified V segments as functional when productive rearrangements were above 56.7% and as segregating when the standard deviation between donors was above 5%. To diagnose cytomegalovirus status from the catalog of TCR beta chain sequences, a statistical classification framework was built. V and J gene assignment, in a later analysis, came from comparing TCR nucleotide sequences with IMGT/GENE-DB human TR gene sequences. In a later analysis, CDR3 sequences and most-parsimonious VDJ recombination scenarios were assigned using the TCRdist pipeline. A later analysis defined each TCR beta chain by its CDR3 amino acid sequence plus V-gene family, and excluded reads lacking a unique V-gene family. To address suspected cross-contamination and a sequencing artifact, a later analysis removed a few hundred highly shared, low-generation-probability nucleotide sequences. In a later analysis, a clonal expansion index was calculated for each public chain from normalized within-repertoire ranks of inferred template counts. In a later analysis, generation probabilities were computed with a VDJ recombination model fitted to out-of-frame rearrangements, and the resulting probabilities were checked against IGoR. In a later analysis, hypergeometric tests were used to score TCR-TCR, TCR-HLA and TCR-CMV co-occurrence, with a repertoire-size bias correction applied to TCR pairs. A later analysis estimated false discovery rates by permuting HLA or CMV assignments 20 times. In a later analysis, co-occurring TCRs were grouped using DBSCAN, with TCRdist sequence similarity added in when clustering inside HLA-allele-positive subsets. For co-occurrence clustering, repertoires with fewer than 30,000 or more than 120,000 public chains were excluded, along with five repertoires with anomalous nucleotide sharing. TCRdb retrieved this table from immuneACCESS and kept in-frame rearrangements only. Not all clones are present; in checked studies, unresolved V genes account for under half, and no reason is known for the remainder. The V and J calls and clone size were taken over from that table, and D and trimming were inferred from the DNA. This sample lists 150,000 to 200,000 clones; 70% to 90% were detected once. Of the sample, 7.5% to 10% is held by the ten largest clones.

Overall results and qualifications from the work: Strong co-occurrence of HLA alleles, especially DR and DQ, made assigning TCR associations to individual alleles difficult. Compared with equally common non-associated chains, HLA-associated TCR beta chains in a later analysis were more clonally expanded and had lower generation probabilities. The presence/absence analyses assumed that sequencing depth was roughly uniform across donors, and that assumption may not be true. While some public TCRs were present in many individuals, most TCR sequences turned up only very rarely across donors. Because HLA typing was unavailable for some donors at each locus, only the typed subset was used in association tests. A further reported finding was that TCR beta sequences accurately predicted the HLA-A and HLA-B alleles for most subjects in the first cohort. A later analysis reported that several top co-occurrence clusters appeared linked to parvovirus B19, influenza, CMV and Epstein-Barr virus. Only TCR beta chains were sequenced in this cohort, and the absence of alpha or paired-chain data limited detectable features. A later genetic analysis reported fewer N-insertions in productive TCRs among donors in an Asian-associated ancestry cluster than the roughly 700-donor mean. In a later analysis, most CMV-associated TCR beta chains were found to appear HLA-restricted, with HLA associations seemingly driven largely by CMV exposure. Because counts were too low, approximately 15 rarely observed V segments, including chromosome 9 orphons, were excluded from the earlier analysis of 587 of the donors. Broadly in line with IMGT annotations, most TCR beta V segments showed up in productive rearrangements about 87% or about 30% of the time in an earlier analysis of 450 to 600 of the donors. The 87-base-pair reads could not distinguish some IMGT-functional V segments, including TRBV6-2 and TRBV6-3, so those segments were excluded. In both the original and validation cohorts, the classifier was reported to diagnose cytomegalovirus status with high specificity and sensitivity. A later genetic analysis associated a missense DCLRE1C variant with V-gene and J-gene trimming of TCR beta chains, and an independent cohort replicated the association. The authors suggested that the approach could potentially be extended to other disease states and immunological phenotypes. In a later analysis, 16,951 TCR beta sequences were associated with specific HLA alleles at a false discovery rate of 0.05. Linkage disequilibrium might explain the correlated functional status among segregating V segments, but an unknown experimental factor could not be ruled out. In vitro tests confirmed that a few of the cytomegalovirus-associated TCR beta chains recognize cytomegalovirus antigens. In a later analysis, TCR association rates were found to vary across HLA loci, with the most associated TCRs seen for DRB1 alleles and the fewest for HLA-C alleles. A cluster of highly shared sequence variants was judged likely to represent a technical artifact of the sequencing pipeline. Immune exposure information for the cohort was limited to CMV serostatus. The study listed 150 to 200 TCR beta chains as associated with cytomegalovirus.

The source is a man aged 18 to 29 in good health and CMV-seropositive. Sequenced material: PBMCs. The chain employs TRBV5-4 and TRBJ2-1, with no reliable assignment of the D segment. The DNA sequence follows: TGTGCCAGCAGCGTTGACATAACAGACAATGAGCAGTTCTTC. Translated, this is CASSVDITDNEQFF.